The 24 T cell receptor beta chains presented below share a single source sample, sequenced in a study of neoadjuvant anti-PD-1 for oral cavity cancer. Profiled with immunoSEQ multiplex PCR; TCRdb holds only in-frame clones, not every one. The sample includes approximately 30,000 clones, roughly 80% seen only once; the top ten take nearly 3.5%. This sample's time point: after neoadjuvant nivolumab, at surgical resection. The sequencing used PBMCs, collected after nivolumab (anti-PD-1) treatment. All receptors come from a person aged 35 to 85 with oral cavity squamous cell carcinoma.

The gene calls are TRBV6-5 and TRBJ2-3; D gene ambiguous. Germline CDR1 is MNHEY and CDR2 is SVGAGI. Trimming shortened V by 0 bases and J by 0 bases, and 4 bases separated the two germline ends. CDR3 length: 14 amino acids. The CDR3 protein is CASSYSQSTDTQYF. CDR3 nucleotide sequence: TGTGCCAGCAGTTACTCGCAGAGCACAGATACGCAGTATTTT.

The gene calls are TRBV19 and TRBJ1-2; TRBD1 aligns across 9 bases. CDR3 length: 15 residues. V gave up 2 bases and J gave up 2 bases; unmatched junction bases: 3. In germline, CDR1 is LNHDA, CDR2 SQIVND (reference sequence). In nucleotides, the CDR3 is TGTGCCAGTAGTATACGGGACAGGGAAAACTATGGCTACACCTTC. It specifies CASSIRDRENYGYTF.

The chain is built from TRBV10-3 and TRBJ1-2; 7 bases are a match to TRBD1. This CDR3 comprises 15 residues. The V gene's germline CDR1 is ENHRY and CDR2 SYGVKD. Germline trimming cut 2 bases from V and 4 bases from J; bases unmatched to any gene: 7. The CDR3 loop is CAISETRDSVYGYTF. DNA of the CDR3: TGTGCCATCAGTGAGACCCGGGACAGCGTCTATGGCTACACCTTC.

The chain has TRBV6-5 and TRBJ1-3, with unresolved D. CDR3 size: 14 residues. Germline V gene sequence: CDR1 MNHEY, CDR2 SVGAGI. Trimming pared 6 bases from V and 4 bases from J, leaving 13 bases between. CDR3: CASSELAVGNTIYF. CDR3 nucleotide sequence: TGTGCCAGCAGCGAACTTGCCGTCGGAAACACCATATATTTT.

This chain joins TRBV27 and TRBJ2-6, with TRBD2 as a possible D gene (6 bases). V lost 5 bases and J lost 0, with 8 bases in between. The germline CDR1 and CDR2 sequences are MNHEY and SMNVEV (reference sequence). The CDR3 runs 15 residues. CDR3 nucleotide sequence: TGTGCCAGCAGTCGGACTAACTCTGGGGCCAACGTCCTGACTTTC. Translated: CASSRTNSGANVLTF.

The chain couples TRBV10-3 to TRBJ2-7; D uncertain. V dropped 6 bases and J dropped 5 bases, with 11 bases sitting between them. This CDR3 comprises 12 residues. CDR1 and CDR2 from the germline V gene are ENHRY and SYGVKD. The CDR3 loop reads CAISAGGDEQYF. The CDR3 DNA reads as TGTGCCATCAGCGCTGGTGGGGACGAGCAGTACTTC.

The V call is TRBV19, the J call TRBJ1-2; D ambiguous. Germline assignment: CDR1 LNHDA and CDR2 SQIVND (reference sequence). The length of the CDR3 is 14 residues. Deletions cut 5 bases from V and 3 bases from J, with 13 bases between. The CDR3 sequence is CASSPGNSDYGYTF. The CDR3 DNA follows: TGTGCCAGTAGTCCCGGGAACAGTGACTATGGCTACACCTTC. The whole variable domain, filled in from reference TRBV19 and TRBJ1-2, reads DGGITQSPKYLFRKEGQNVTLSCEQNLNHDAMYWYRQDPGQGLRLIYYSQIVNDFQKGDIAEGYSVSREKKESFPLTVTSAQKNPTAFYLCASSPGNSDYGYTFGSGTRLTVV.

This rearrangement joins TRBV11-2 to TRBJ2-7; perhaps TRBD2 as D (5 bases). The germline V gene encodes CDR1 SGHAT and CDR2 FQNNGV. The CDR3 extends over 14 amino acids. Trimming pared 3 bases from V and 2 bases from J, leaving 11 bases between. This CDR3 is CASSFRGRAYEQYF. The CDR3 DNA reads TGTGCCAGCAGCTTTCGGGGAAGGGCCTACGAGCAGTACTTC.

The chain carries TRBV13 and TRBJ2-7; maybe TRBD1 (6 bases). The CDR3 contains 14 residues. The germline V and J ends were trimmed by 3 bases and 4 bases, with 13 bases remaining between them. CDR1 and CDR2 (germline): PRHDT, FYEKMQ (reference sequence). The CDR3 bases are TGTGCCAGCAGCTTCCAAGACAGGACGTACGAGCAGTACTTC. Amino acids: CASSFQDRTYEQYF.

The chain joins TRBV7-2 to TRBJ1-6; D ambiguous. Germline V gene lookup returns CDR1 SGHTA and CDR2 FQGNSA. Trimming took off 4 bases at V and 9 bases at J, with 10 bases between the two ends. This CDR3 contains 13 residues. The CDR3 reads CASSSQTSSPLHF. The CDR3 region has the DNA TGTGCCAGCAGCTCCCAGACAAGTTCACCCCTCCACTTT.

By sample fraction, this clone is medium-sized. The chain uses TRBV18 and TRBJ2-7; D not resolved. The CDR3 sequence is 13 residues long. V gave up 3 bases and J gave up 0 bases, with 6 bases separating them. Looked up from germline, CDR1 is KGHSH and CDR2 is LQKENI. Here the CDR3 reads CASSPQVSYEQYF. CDR3 DNA sequence: TGTGCCAGCTCACCTCAGGTCTCCTACGAGCAGTACTTC.

The chain carries TRBV5-1 and TRBJ2-1, with 10 positions matching TRBD2. Germline V gives CDR1 SGHRS, CDR2 YFSETQ. V shed 4 bases and J 4 bases; nucleotides not matched to a gene: 8. The CDR3 covers 16 residues. This CDR3 is CASSLTLAGGYNEQFF. CDR3 DNA: TGCGCCAGCAGCCTGACGTTAGCGGGGGGTTACAATGAGCAGTTCTTC.

The rearrangement joins TRBV5-1 to TRBJ1-1; TRBD1 matches at 8 bases. This CDR3 is 16 amino acids long. The germline V gene has CDR1 SGHRS and CDR2 YFSETQ. V trimming: 5 bases; J trimming: 3 bases; junction bases outside the gene matches: 12. The CDR3 DNA follows: TGCGCCAGCAGAGACAGGGGCCGGGTTTTCGACACTGAAGCTTTCTTT. Its protein product is CASRDRGRVFDTEAFF.

The chain combines TRBV6-5 with TRBJ2-7; 9 positions match TRBD2. The CDR3 is made up of 13 amino acids. The germline gives CDR1 MNHEY, CDR2 SVGAGI. V gave up 10 bases and J gave up 6 bases; unmatched junction bases: 10. The CDR3 spells CATSTSGLGEQYF. CDR3 nucleotide sequence: TGTGCCACGAGTACTAGCGGGTTAGGCGAGCAGTACTTC.

This clone was observed a single time. In DNA form, the CDR3 reads TGTGCCACCAGCAGGACTGCCGGGACTAGCCACGAATCTTACAATGAGCAGTTCTTC. Translation: CATSRTAGTSHESYNEQFF. V usage is TRBV15 and J usage is TRBJ2-1; 9 bases align to TRBD2. Germline values: CDR1 LNHNV, CDR2 YYDKDF (reference sequence). The CDR3 has 19 residues. J lost 4 bases, V lost 3 bases, and 16 bases had no gene match.

With regard to this clone: The junction and the germline gene differ at one end; a read error may be behind it. The chain joins TRBV5-3 to TRBJ2-1; unclear D gene. TRBV5-3 is designated an ORF whose function remains uncertain. CDR3 length: 14 residues. This chain's CDR3 is CASSFGLRANEQFF. In nucleotides, the CDR3 is TGTGCCAGCAGCTTTGGGCTCCGTGCGAATGAGCAGTTCTTC.

This clone came up a few times. This sequence joins TRBV18 and TRBJ1-6; tentatively, D is TRBD1 (5 bases). The CDR3 contains 15 residues. Per the germline V gene, CDR1 is KGHSH and CDR2 is LQKENI. Between the trimmed V and J ends, which lost 0 bases and 5 bases, there was a span of 8 bases. Written as DNA, the CDR3 is TGTGCCAGCTCACCACCGGGGGTTAATAATTCACCCCTCCACTTT. Its translation: CASSPPGVNNSPLHF. The variable domain in full, with the rest retrieved from reference TRBV18 and TRBJ1-6, is NAGVMQNPRHLVRRRGQEARLRCSPMKGHSHVYWYRQLPEEGLKFMVYLQKENIIDESGMPKERFSAEFPKEGPSILRIQQVVRGDSAAYFCASSPPGVNNSPLHFGNGTRLTVT.

The gene calls are TRBV28 and TRBJ2-7; D remains unclear. The germline CDR1 and CDR2 sequences are MDHEN and SYDVKM. V was clipped by 10 bases and J by 6 bases, with 19 bases between them. This CDR3 is 13 amino acids long. The CDR3 DNA sequence: TGTGCCACCTACAAGTCATCGTCATTCGAGCAGTACTTC. It encodes CATYKSSSFEQYF.

The chain employs TRBV28 and TRBJ1-5; D uncertain. The CDR3 contains 12 residues. V dropped 5 bases and J dropped 5 bases, with 7 bases sitting between them. CDR1 is MDHEN, CDR2 SYDVKM, per germline. CDR3 bases: TGTGCCAGCAGTGAAAAACATCAGCCCCAGCATTTT. Protein sequence: CASSEKHQPQHF.

This chain links TRBV5-1 with TRBJ2-1; D gene ambiguous. V was pared by 1 base and J by 5 bases, with 4 bases between. The CDR3 runs 12 residues. Germline CDR1 is SGHRS and CDR2 is YFSETQ. This CDR3 is CASSLTDNEQFF. CDR3 bases: TGCGCCAGCAGCTTGACCGACAATGAGCAGTTCTTC.

The J gene is TRBJ1-1, the V gene TRBV5-1; D possibly corresponds to TRBD1 (6 bases). Germline V gives CDR1 SGHRS, CDR2 YFSETQ. The CDR3 is made up of 14 amino acids. The V gene lost 4 bases and the J gene lost 3 bases, with 13 bases spanning the gap. This chain's CDR3 is CASSITGRDTEAFF. The CDR3 DNA follows: TGCGCCAGCAGCATCACAGGGCGAGACACTGAAGCTTTCTTT.

The gene calls are TRBV5-1 and TRBJ1-3; D ambiguous. Trimming cost V 0 bases and J 0 bases, with 10 bases left between them. The CDR3 is made up of 16 amino acids. Germline loops: CDR1 SGHRS, CDR2 YFSETQ. This CDR3 is CASSLGRHSSGNTIYF. The CDR3 DNA reads as TGCGCCAGCAGCTTGGGGCGCCACAGCTCTGGAAACACCATATATTTT.

In its sample, this clone was seen once. This chain links TRBV9 with TRBJ2-3, with 9 bases identical to TRBD1. Germline trimming cut 0 bases from V and 2 bases from J; bases unmatched to any gene: 4. Looked up from germline, CDR1 is SGDLS and CDR2 is YYNGEE. The CDR3 sequence is 16 residues long. DNA for the CDR3: TGTGCCAGCAGCGTAGGTAGGACAGGGGTCACAGATACGCAGTATTTT. Translated: CASSVGRTGVTDTQYF.

The chain carries TRBV28 and TRBJ1-6, with TRBD1 identical over 7 bases. Germline assignment: CDR1 MDHEN and CDR2 SYDVKM. The trim removed 6 bases at V and 7 bases at J, leaving 6 bases unmatched. This CDR3 comprises 14 residues. CDR3 DNA sequence: TGTGCCAGCAGCCAGGGACAGCTAAATTCACCCCTCCACTTT. This codes for CASSQGQLNSPLHF.